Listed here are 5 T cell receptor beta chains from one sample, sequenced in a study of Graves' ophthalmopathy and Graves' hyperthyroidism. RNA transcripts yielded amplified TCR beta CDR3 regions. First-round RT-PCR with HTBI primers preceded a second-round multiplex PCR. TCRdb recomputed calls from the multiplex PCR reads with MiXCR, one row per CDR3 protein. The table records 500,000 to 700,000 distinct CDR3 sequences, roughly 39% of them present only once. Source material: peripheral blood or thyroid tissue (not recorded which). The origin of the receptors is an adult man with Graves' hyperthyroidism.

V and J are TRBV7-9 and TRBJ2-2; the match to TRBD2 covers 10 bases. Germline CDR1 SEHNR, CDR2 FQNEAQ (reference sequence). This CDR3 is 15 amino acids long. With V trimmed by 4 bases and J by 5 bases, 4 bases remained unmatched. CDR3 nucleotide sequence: TGTGCCAGCAGCTCGCGAGCGGGGGGGACCGGGGAGCTGTTTTTT. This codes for CASSSRAGGTGELFF.

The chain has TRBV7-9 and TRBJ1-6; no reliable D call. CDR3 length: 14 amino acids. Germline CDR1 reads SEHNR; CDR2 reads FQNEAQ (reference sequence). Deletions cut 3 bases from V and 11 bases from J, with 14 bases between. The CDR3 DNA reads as TGTGCCAGCAGCTTTGGTCGGGGAAACACACCCCTCCACTTT. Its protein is CASSFGRGNTPLHF.

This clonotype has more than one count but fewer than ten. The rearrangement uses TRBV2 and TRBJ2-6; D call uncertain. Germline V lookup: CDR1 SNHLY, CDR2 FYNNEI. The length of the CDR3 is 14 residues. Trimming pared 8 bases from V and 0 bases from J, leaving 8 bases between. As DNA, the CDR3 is TGTGCCAGCGCCAGGAGCTCTGGGGCCAACGTCCTGACTTTC. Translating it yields CASARSSGANVLTF. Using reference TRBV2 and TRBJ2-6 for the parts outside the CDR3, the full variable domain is EPEVTQTPSHQVTQMGQEVILRCVPISNHLYFYWYRQILGQKVEFLVSFYNNEISEKSEIFDDQFSVERPDGSNFTLKIRSTKLEDSAMYFCASARSSGANVLTFGAGSRLTVL.

CDR3 residues: CASWGGSMGTEAFF. The CDR3, as DNA: TGTGCCAGCTGGGGGGGGAGTATGGGCACTGAAGCTTTCTTT. This rearrangement joins TRBV2 to TRBJ1-1, with a possible D match to TRBD1 (5 bases). The CDR3 spans 14 residues. CDR1 is SNHLY and CDR2 is FYNNEI in the germline V gene. V was shortened by 8 bases and J by 4 bases, with 17 bases between the two germline ends. The variable domain in full, completed from reference TRBV2 and TRBJ1-1, reads EPEVTQTPSHQVTQMGQEVILRCVPISNHLYFYWYRQILGQKVEFLVSFYNNEISEKSEIFDDQFSVERPDGSNFTLKIRSTKLEDSAMYFCASWGGSMGTEAFFGQGTRLTVV.

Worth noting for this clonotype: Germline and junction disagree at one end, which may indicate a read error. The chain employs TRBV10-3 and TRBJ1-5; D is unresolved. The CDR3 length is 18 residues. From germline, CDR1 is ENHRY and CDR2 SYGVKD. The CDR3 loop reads CAIGDPWDQAEGNQPQHF. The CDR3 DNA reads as TGTGCCATCGGTGATCCGTGGGATCAGGCAGAGGGCAATCAGCCCCAGCATTTT.